Described below is a single TCR beta chain sequence and its context. Its antigen is unidentified. Combination of CD45RO+ cells with CCR7-negative CD45RA+ TemRA cells was used for CD8 memory. The record originates from a study of shared clonotypes between healthy human individuals. In the study overall: Plates per donor: three CD4 naive, three CD4 memory, two CD8 naive, one CD8 memory. Study observations and caveats: The donor pool, a small one, limited the genetic and exposure-history diversity represented.

Per germline, CDR1 MNHNS and CDR2 SASEGT. This CDR3 is 16 amino acids long. V trimming: 1 base; J trimming: 6 bases; junction bases outside the gene matches: 4. Produced via immunoSEQ multiplex PCR; TCRdb's table is partial and in-frame only. The data hold under 350,000 clones, with around 86% observed a single time. The origin of this receptor is a man aged 18 to 29 in good health. The sample taken for sequencing was memory CD8+ T cells sorted from blood. Specified subset: CD45RO+ cells pooled with CCR7-negative TemRA cells. The V and J genes are TRBV6-1 and TRBJ2-3, with TRBD2 matching 13 bases. The CDR3 DNA follows: TGTGCCAGCAGTGAAGTCACTAGCGGGGGGGCTGATACGCAGTATTTT. Translation: CASSEVTSGGADTQYF.